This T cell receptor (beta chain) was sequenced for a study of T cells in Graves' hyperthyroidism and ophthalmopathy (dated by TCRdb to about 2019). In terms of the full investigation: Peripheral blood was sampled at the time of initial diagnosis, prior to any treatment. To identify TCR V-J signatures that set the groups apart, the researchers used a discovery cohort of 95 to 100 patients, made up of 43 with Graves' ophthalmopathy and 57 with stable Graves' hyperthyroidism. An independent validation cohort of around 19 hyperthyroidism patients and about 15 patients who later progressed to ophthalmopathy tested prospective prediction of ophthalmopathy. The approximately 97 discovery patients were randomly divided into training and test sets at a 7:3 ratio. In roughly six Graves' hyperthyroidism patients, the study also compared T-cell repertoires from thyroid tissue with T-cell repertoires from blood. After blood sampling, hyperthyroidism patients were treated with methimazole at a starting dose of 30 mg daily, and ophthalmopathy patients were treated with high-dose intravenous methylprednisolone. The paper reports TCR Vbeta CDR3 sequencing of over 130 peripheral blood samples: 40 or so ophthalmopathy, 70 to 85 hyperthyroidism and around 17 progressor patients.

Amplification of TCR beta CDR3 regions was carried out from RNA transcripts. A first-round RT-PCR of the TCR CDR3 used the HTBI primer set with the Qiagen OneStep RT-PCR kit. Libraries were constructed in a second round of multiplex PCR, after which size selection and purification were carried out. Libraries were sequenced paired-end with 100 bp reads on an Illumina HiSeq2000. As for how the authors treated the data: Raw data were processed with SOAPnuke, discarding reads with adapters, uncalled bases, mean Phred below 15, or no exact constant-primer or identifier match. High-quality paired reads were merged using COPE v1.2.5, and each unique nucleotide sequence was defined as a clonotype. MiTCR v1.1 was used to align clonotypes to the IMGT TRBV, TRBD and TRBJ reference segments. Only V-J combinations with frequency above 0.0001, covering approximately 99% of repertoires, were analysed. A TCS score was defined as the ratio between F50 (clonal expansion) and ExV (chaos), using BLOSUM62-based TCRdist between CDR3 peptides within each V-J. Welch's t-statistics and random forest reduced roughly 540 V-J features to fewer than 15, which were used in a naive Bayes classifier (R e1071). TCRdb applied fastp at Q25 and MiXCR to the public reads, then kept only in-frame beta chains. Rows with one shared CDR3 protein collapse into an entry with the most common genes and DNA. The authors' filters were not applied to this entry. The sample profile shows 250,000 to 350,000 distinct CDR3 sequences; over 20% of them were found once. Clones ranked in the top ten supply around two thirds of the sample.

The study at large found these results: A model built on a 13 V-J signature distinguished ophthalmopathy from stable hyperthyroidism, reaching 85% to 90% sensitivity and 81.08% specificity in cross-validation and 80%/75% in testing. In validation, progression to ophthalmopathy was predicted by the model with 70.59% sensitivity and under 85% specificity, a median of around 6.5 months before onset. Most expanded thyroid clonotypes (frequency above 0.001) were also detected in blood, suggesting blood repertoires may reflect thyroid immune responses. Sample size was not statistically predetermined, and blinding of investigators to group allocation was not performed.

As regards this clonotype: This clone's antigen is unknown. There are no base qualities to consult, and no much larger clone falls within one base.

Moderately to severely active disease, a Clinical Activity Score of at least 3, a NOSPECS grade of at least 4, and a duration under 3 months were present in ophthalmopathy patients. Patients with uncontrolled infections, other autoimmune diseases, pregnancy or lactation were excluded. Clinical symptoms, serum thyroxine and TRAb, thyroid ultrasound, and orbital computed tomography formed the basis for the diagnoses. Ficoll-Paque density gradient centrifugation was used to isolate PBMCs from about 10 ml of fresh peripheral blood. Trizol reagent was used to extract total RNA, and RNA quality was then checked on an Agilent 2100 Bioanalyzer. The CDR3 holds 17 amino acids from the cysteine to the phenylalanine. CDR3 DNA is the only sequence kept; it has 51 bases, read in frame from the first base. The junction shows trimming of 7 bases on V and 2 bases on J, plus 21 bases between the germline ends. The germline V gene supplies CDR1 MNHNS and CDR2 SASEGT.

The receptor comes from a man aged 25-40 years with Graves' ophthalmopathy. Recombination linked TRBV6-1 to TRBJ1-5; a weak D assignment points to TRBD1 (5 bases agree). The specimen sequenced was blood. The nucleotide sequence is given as TGTGCCAGCACGAAGGCGGGTGGGGGACGGGGCAATCAGCCCCAGCATTTT. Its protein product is CASTKAGGGRGNQPQHF.